This T cell receptor (beta chain) was sequenced in a study of T cells generated in artificial thymic organoids. General observations from the study: Organoid-derived CD8 single positive T cells showed physiological TCR clonotype diversity.

TCRalpha and TCRbeta libraries were amplified separately by semi-nested PCR with TRAC or TRBC reverse primers. cDNA synthesis used roughly 3.5 to 500 ng of total RNA. TCRdb processed the 5' RACE reads anew with MiXCR; each CDR3 protein has one entry. The data contain 8,200 or so distinct CDR3 sequences, roughly a quarter of them singletons. Organoids aggregated human HSPCs with DLL1-transduced murine MS5 stromal cells. The seeding cells were CD34+CD3- hematopoietic stem and progenitor cells purified by FACS to remove T cells. FACS isolated CD3+TCRαβ+CD8 single positive T cells before RNA extraction. Input was about 35,000 to 230,000 sorted cells per sample. In this sample, this clonotype is medium-sized (0.01 to 0.1%). Its antigen remains unidentified. V was pared by 5 bases and J by 6 bases, with 6 bases of the junction left unmatched. In germline, CDR1 is ENHRY, CDR2 SYGVKD. The CDR3 spans 14 residues.

The specimen was naive CD8+ T cells grown in artificial thymic organoids from cord blood stem and progenitor cells. The subset: CD3+TCRalphabeta+CD8SP T cells; for blood, CD45RO-CCR7+ naive CD8+ T cells. This sequence originates from a human donor who gave cord blood stem cells for thymic organoid culture, a cardiac surgery patient who gave postnatal thymus, or a blood donor (not recorded which). The genes are TRBV10-3 and TRBJ1-1; TRBD1 agrees at 10 bases. The CDR3 bases are TGTGCCATCAGTCGGACAGGGGGTCCGGCTGAAGCTTTCTTT. This translates into CAISRTGGPAEAFF.